This TCR beta chain stems from a study of T cell repertoires in cytomegalovirus infection. In TCRdb, the reads were re-called with MiXCR into one record per CDR3 protein. The table records some 400,000 distinct CDR3 sequences, about a sixth of them present only once. The V end was cut by 5 bases, the J end by 5 bases, with 8 bases between. CDR1 is SGHTA and CDR2 is FQGNSA in the germline V gene. The CDR3 is 12 amino acids. About this clonotype itself: One base away lies a much larger clone, so this may be a sequencing read error.

The genes are TRBV7-2 and TRBJ2-3; D is uncertain. The sequence derives from a human donor in good health (CMV status not recorded). Some clones in this sample may be carry-over from other donors' samples. The sample was PBMCs. CDR3 loop: CASSPAVDTQYF. Here the CDR3 DNA reads TGTGCCAGCAGCCCCGCGGTAGATACGCAGTATTTT.